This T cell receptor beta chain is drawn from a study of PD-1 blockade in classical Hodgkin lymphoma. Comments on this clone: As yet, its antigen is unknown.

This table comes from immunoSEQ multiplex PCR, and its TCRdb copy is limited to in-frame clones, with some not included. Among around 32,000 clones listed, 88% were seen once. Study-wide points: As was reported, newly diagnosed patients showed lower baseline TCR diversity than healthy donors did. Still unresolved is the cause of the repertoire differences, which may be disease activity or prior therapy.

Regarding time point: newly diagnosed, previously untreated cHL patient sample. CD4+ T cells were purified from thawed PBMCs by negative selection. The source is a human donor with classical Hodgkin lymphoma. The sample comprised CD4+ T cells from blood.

The CDR3 DNA is TGTGCCATCAGTGTCAGTGATACGCAGTATTTT. Amino acid sequence: CAISVSDTQYF. This chain uses TRBV10-3 with TRBJ2-3; no reliable D call. The CDR3 covers 11 residues. Trimming removed 4 bases at V and 6 bases at J, with 5 bases between. Germline V CDR1 and CDR2: ENHRY, SYGVKD.